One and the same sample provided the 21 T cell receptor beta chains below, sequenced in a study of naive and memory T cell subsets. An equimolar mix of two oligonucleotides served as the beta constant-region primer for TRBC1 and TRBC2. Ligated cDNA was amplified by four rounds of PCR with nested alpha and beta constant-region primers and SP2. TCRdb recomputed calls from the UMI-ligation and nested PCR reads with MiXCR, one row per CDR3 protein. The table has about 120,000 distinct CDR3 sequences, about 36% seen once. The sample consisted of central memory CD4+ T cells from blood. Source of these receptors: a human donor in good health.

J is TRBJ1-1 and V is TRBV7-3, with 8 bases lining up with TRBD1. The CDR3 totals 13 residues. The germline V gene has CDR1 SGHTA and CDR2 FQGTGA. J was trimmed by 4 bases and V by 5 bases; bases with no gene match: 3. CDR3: CASSLTGGTEAFF. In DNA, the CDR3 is TGTGCCAGCAGCCTCACAGGGGGCACTGAAGCTTTCTTT.

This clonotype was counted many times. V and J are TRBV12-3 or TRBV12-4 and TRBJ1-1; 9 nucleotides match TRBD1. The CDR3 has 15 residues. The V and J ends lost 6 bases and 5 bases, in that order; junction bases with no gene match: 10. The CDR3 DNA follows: TGTGCCAGCAGACCCACGACAGGGGGTAAAACTGAAGCTTTCTTT. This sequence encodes CASRPTTGGKTEAFF.

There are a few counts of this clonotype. In DNA, the CDR3 is TGTGCCAGCTCACCACGGAGGACAGATACGCAGTATTTT. Its protein is CASSPRRTDTQYF. The chain has TRBV18 and TRBJ2-3; possible D gene TRBD2, 5 bases. The germline CDR1 and CDR2 sequences are KGHSH and LQKENI. V lost 1 base and J lost 3, with 5 bases in between. This CDR3 is built from 13 residues.

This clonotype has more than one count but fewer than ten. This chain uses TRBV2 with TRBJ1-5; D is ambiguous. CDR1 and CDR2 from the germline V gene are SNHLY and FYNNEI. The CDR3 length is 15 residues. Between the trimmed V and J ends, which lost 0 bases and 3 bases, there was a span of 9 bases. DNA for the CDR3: TGTGCCAGCAGTGAAGCGTGGGCCACCAATCAGCCCCAGCATTTT. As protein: CASSEAWATNQPQHF.

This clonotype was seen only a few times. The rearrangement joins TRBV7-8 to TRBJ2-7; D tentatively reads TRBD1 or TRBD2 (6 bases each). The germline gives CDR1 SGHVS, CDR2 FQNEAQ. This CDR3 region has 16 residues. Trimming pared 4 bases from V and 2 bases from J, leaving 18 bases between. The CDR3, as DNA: TGTGCCAGCAGCTCGATGGGGGGCGGTCGGCCCTACGAGCAGTACTTC. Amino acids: CASSSMGGGRPYEQYF.

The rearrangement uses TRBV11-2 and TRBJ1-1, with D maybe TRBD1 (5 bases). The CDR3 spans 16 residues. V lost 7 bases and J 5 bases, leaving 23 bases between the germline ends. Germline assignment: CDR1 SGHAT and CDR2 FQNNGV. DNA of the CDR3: TGTGCCAGCACCTCTTATTTCGGGACCATGGGGACTGAAGCTTTCTTT. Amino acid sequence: CASTSYFGTMGTEAFF.

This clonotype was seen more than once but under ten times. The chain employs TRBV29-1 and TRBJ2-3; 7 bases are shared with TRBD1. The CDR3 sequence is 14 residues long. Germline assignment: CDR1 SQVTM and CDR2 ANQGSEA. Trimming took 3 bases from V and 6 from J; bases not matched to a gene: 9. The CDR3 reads CSVDRGQIQDTQYF. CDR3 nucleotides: TGCAGCGTTGACAGGGGACAGATCCAGGATACGCAGTATTTT.

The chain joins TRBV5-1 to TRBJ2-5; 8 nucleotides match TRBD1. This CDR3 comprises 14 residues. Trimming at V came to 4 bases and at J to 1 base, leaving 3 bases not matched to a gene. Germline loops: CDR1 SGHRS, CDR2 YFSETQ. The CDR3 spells CASSVDRAQETQYF. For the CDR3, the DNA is TGCGCCAGCAGCGTGGACAGGGCCCAAGAGACCCAGTACTTC.

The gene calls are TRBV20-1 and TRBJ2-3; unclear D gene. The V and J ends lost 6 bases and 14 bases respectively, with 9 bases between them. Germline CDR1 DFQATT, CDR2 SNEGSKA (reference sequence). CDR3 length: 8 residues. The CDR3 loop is CSASLRYF. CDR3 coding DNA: TGCAGTGCCTCCCTGAGGTATTTT.

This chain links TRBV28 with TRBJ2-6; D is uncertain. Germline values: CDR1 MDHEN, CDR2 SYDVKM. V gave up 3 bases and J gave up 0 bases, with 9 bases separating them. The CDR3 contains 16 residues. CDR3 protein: CASSFGRISGANVLTF. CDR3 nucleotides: TGTGCCAGCAGTTTCGGACGGATCTCTGGGGCCAACGTCCTGACTTTC.

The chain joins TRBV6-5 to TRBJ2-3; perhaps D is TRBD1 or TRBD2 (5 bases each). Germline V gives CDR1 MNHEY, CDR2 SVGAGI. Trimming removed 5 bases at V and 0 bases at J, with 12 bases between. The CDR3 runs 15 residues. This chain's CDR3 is CASSLGDGSTDTQYF. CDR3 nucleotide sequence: TGTGCCAGCAGTCTGGGGGACGGTAGCACAGATACGCAGTATTTT.

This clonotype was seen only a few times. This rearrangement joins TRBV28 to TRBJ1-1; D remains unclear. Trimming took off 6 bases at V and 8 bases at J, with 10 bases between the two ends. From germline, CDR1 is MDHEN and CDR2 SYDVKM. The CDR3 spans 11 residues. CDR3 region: CASRKRVEAFF. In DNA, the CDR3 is TGTGCCAGCAGAAAAAGAGTGGAAGCTTTCTTT. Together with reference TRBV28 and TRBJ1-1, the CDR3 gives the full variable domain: DVKVTQSSRYLVKRTGEKVFLECVQDMDHENMFWYRQDPGLGLRLIYFSYDVKMKEKGDIPEGYSVSREKKERFSLILESASTNQTSMYLCASRKRVEAFFGQGTRLTVV.

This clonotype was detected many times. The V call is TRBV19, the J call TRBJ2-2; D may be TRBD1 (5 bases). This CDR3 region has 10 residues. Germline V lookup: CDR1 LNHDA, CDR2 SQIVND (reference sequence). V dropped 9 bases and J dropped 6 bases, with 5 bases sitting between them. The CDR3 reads CARGPGELFF. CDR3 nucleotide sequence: TGTGCCAGGGGGCCCGGGGAGCTGTTTTTT.

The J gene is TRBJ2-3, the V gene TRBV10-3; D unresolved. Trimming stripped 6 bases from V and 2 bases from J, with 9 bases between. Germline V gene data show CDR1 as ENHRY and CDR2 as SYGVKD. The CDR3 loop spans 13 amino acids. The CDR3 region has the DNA TGTGCCATCAGCCGGGTTTCCACAGATACGCAGTATTTT. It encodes CAISRVSTDTQYF.

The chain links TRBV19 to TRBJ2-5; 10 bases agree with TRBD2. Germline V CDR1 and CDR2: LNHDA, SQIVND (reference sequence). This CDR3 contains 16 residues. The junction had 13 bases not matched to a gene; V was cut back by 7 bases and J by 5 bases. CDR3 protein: CASTLGASGSFETQYF. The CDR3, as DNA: TGTGCCAGTACCCTCGGGGCTAGCGGGAGTTTTGAGACCCAGTACTTC.

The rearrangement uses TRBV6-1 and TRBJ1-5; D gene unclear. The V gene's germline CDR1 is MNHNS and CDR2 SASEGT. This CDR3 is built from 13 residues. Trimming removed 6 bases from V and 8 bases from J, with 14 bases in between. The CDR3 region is CASRERGRKPQHF. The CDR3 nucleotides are TGTGCCAGCAGGGAACGGGGAAGGAAGCCCCAGCATTTT.

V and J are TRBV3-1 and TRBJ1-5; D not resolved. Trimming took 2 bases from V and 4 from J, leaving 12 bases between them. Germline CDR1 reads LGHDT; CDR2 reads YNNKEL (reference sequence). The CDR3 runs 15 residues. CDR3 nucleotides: TGTGCCAGCAGCCAAAACGTCCAAGGGAATCAGCCCCAGCATTTT. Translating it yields CASSQNVQGNQPQHF.

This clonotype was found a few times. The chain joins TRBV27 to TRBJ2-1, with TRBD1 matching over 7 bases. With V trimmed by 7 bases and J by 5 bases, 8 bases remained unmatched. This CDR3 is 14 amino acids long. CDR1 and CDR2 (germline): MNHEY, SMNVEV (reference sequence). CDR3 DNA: TGTGCCAGCAAGGCCGGGACAGCCAACAATGAGCAGTTCTTC. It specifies CASKAGTANNEQFF.

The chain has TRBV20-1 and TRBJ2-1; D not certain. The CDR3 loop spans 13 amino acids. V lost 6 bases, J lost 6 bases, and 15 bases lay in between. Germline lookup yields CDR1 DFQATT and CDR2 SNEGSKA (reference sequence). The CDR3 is CSARPMPFNEQFF. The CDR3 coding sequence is TGCAGTGCCCGACCTATGCCCTTCAATGAGCAGTTCTTC.

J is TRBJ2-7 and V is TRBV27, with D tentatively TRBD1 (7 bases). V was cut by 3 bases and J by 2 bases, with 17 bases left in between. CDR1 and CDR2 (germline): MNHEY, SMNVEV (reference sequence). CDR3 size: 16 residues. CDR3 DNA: TGTGCCAGCAGTTTGACGGGGGACAGCCAAACCTACGAGCAGTACTTC. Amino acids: CASSLTGDSQTYEQYF.

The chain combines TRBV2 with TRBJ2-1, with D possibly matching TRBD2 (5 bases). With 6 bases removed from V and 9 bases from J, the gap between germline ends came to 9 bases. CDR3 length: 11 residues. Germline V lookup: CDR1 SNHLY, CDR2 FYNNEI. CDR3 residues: CASSREGEQFF. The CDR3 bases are TGTGCCAGCAGCCGCGAGGGTGAGCAGTTCTTC.